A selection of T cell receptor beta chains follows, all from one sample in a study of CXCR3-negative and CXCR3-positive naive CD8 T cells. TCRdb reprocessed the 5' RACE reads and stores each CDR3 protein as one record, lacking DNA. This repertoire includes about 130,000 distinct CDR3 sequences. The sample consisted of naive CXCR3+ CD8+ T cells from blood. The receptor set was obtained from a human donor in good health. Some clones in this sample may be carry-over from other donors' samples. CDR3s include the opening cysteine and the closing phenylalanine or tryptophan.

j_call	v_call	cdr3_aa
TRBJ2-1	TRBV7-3	CASSYSGGPYNEQFF
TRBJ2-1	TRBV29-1	CSVVGTGLYNEQFF
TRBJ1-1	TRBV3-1	CASRDTSGTEAFF
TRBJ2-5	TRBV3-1	CASRTLAGEETQYF
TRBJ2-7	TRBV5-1	CASSIGTDYFDYEQYF
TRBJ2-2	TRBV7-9	CASSLIQGANTGELFF
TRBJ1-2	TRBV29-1	CAGTGLDGYTF
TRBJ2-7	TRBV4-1	CASSQDLSNTYEQYF
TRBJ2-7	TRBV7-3	CASSLTRVSEQYF
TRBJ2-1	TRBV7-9	CASSPQGFEQFF
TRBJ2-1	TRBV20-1	CSARELENEQFF
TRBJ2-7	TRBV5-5	CASSLPGTSYEQYF
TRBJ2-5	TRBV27	CASSPIAGGLETQYF
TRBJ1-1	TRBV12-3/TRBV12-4	CASSYTFSRTEAFF
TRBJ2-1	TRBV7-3	CEILRRLYNEQFF
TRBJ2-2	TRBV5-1	CASSLGYDGELFF
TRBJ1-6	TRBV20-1	CSATYPGQAISVHF
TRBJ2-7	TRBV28	CASSKTIYEQYF
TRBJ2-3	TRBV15	CATSRVSDTQYF
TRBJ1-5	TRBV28	CASNDPQGSQPQHF
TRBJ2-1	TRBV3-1	CASSQDPTGGGEQFF
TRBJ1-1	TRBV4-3	CASSQDSGGDTEAFF
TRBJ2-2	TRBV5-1	CASSLSRVHTGELFF
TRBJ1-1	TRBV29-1	CSVEKNTEAFF
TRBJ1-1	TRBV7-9	CASSPPDRVNTEAFF
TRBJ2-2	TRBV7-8	CASSFWGRTGELFF
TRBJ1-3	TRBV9	CASSATGSSGNTIYF
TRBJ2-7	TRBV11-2	CASSLGAALGYEQYF
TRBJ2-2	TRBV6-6	CASSYSLTGTSDGELFF
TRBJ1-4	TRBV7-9	CASSLYWESNEKLFF
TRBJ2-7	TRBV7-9	CASSFPGTPFYEQYF